The source of this T cell receptor (beta chain) is a study of cytomegalovirus exposure and HLA in healthy donors. The CDR3 loop spans 15 amino acids. In germline, CDR1 is SGHTA, CDR2 FQGTGA. V was pared by 4 bases and J by 4 bases, with 7 bases of the junction left unmatched. 60 Vbeta and 13 Jbeta primers were used in PCR. TCRdb keeps only in-frame clones here, not all; method: immunoSEQ multiplex PCR. The sample includes 100,000 to 150,000 clones, about four fifths of them seen just once. This clone was recorded a few times. Specimen: PBMCs. The genes are TRBV7-3 and TRBJ2-7; 10 bases are a match to TRBD1. The sequence derives from a male donor in good health and CMV-seronegative. The chain's CDR3 is CASSSGTGEGYEQYF. As DNA, the CDR3 is TGTGCCAGCAGCTCCGGGACAGGGGAGGGTTACGAGCAGTACTTC. Looking up the rest from reference TRBV7-3 and TRBJ2-7 gives the full variable domain: GAGVSQTPSNKVTEKGKYVELRCDPISGHTALYWYRQSLGQGPEFLIYFQGTGAADDSGLPNDRFFAVRPEGSVSTLKIQRTERGDSAVYLCASSSGTGEGYEQYFGPGTRLTVT.